Following are 7 T cell receptor beta chains from one sample sequenced in a study of shared T cell receptors in the human thymus. Sequencing used immunoSEQ multiplex PCR; TCRdb keeps in-frame clones, though not all of them. This sample has 650,000 to 950,000 clones, with approximately 85% found just once. The sample was also reused in another study, on human thymus T cells.

Sequences were obtained from thymocytes. The receptors originated from a girl under three years old with a congenital heart defect.

V and J are TRBV28 and TRBJ1-2; D is undetermined. The CDR3 is made up of 15 amino acids. Trimming removed 3 bases at V and 8 bases at J, with 19 bases between. Germline V gene data show CDR1 as MDHEN and CDR2 as SYDVKM. CDR3: CASSLKREAGCGYTF. The DNA of the CDR3 is TGTGCCAGCAGTTTGAAGAGGGAGGCGGGTTGCGGCTACACCTTC.

The CDR3 loop is CASSPRTGDGELFF. Here the CDR3 DNA reads TGTGCCAGTAGCCCCCGGACAGGGGACGGGGAGCTGTTTTTT. The chain recombines TRBV19 with TRBJ2-2; the match to TRBD1 covers 9 bases. The CDR3 consists of 14 residues. With V trimmed by 6 bases and J by 7 bases, 6 bases remained unmatched. Germline V gene data show CDR1 as LNHDA and CDR2 as SQIVND (reference sequence).

The chain links TRBV5-4 to TRBJ1-2; D gene uncertain. This CDR3 contains 15 residues. The germline V gene encodes CDR1 SGHNT and CDR2 YYREEE (reference sequence). The ends were cut back, 4 bases at V and 2 bases at J, with 15 bases in the middle. CDR3 DNA: TGTGCCAGCAGCCTTCCCCCTTACTACAACTATGGCTACACCTTC. Residues: CASSLPPYYNYGYTF.

The chain couples TRBV7-2 to TRBJ2-5; tentative D call: TRBD2 (7 bases). This CDR3 is 15 amino acids long. The ends were cut back, 1 base at V and 5 bases at J, with 14 bases in the middle. Germline values: CDR1 SGHTA, CDR2 FQGNSA. Here the CDR3 DNA reads TGTGCCAGCAGCTTAGGAGGGGGGGCCCGGGAGACCCAGTACTTC. It codes for CASSLGGGARETQYF.

The J gene is TRBJ2-7, the V gene TRBV18, with TRBD2 as a possible D gene (5 bases). V was clipped by 3 bases and J by 7 bases, with 13 bases between them. The CDR3 is made up of 13 amino acids. In germline, CDR1 is KGHSH, CDR2 LQKENI. CDR3 nucleotide sequence: TGTGCCAGCTCACCGGCACCCACGGGGGAGCAGTACTTC. The encoded protein is CASSPAPTGEQYF.

The chain joins TRBV19 to TRBJ1-5; D gene ambiguous. From germline, CDR1 is LNHDA and CDR2 SQIVND (reference sequence). Trimming took off 3 bases at V and 0 bases at J, with 12 bases between the two ends. This CDR3 contains 16 residues. The DNA for the CDR3 is TGTGCCAGTAGTATTCGGGTCCTCTATAGCAATCAGCCCCAGCATTTT. Translation gives CASSIRVLYSNQPQHF.

Only a few counts were recorded for this clone. One end of the junction is discordant with germline, which a read error may explain. The chain joins TRBV7-3 to TRBJ1-1; the D is unclear. Germline V CDR1 and CDR2: SGHTA, FQGTGA. The CDR3 totals 13 residues. The DNA of the CDR3 is TGTGCCAGCAGCCTAACAGCGAACACTGAAGCTTTCTTT. Translated, it gives CASSLTANTEAFF.